This TCR beta chain was observed in a study of response to subunit inactivated influenza vaccine. Notes on the study in general: Few additional T cells are recruited per seasonal influenza vaccination, authors suggested.

The length of the CDR3 is 12 residues. The V gene lost 5 bases and the J gene lost 6 bases, with 7 bases spanning the gap. The germline V gene has CDR1 SGHNT and CDR2 YENEEA. Using its own MiXCR run on the RT-PCR reads, TCRdb lists one record per CDR3 protein. The sample records a few hundred thousand distinct CDR3 sequences, 7.2% being singletons. This clonotype has only a few counts. Its antigen is not identified. The sequence came from a man between 50 and 69 years old who received an inactivated influenza vaccine. This material consisted of PBMCs from blood, taken less than 25 months after vaccination. V and J are TRBV11-3 and TRBJ2-2, with unresolved D. The CDR3: CASSTRAGELFF. For the CDR3, the DNA is TGTGCCAGCAGCACCCGAGCCGGGGAGCTGTTTTTT.